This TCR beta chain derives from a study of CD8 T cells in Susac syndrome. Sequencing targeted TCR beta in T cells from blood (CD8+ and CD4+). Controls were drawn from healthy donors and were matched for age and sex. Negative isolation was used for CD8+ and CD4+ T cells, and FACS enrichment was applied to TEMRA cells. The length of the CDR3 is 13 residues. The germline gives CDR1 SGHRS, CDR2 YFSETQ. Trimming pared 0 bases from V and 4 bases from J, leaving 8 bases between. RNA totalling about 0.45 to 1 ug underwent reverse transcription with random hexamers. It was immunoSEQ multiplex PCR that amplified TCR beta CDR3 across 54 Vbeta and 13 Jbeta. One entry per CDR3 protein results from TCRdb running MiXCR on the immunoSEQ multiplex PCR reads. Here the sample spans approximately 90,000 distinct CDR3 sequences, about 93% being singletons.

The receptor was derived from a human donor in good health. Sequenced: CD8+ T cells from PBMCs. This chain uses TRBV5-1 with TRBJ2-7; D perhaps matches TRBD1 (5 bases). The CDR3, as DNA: TGCGCCAGCAGCTTGGGGACATTATACGAGCAGTACTTC. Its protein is CASSLGTLYEQYF.